Listed here is a single T cell receptor beta chain. Antigen unknown. Per the germline V gene, CDR1 is GTSNPN and CDR2 is SVGIG (reference sequence). CDR3 length: 13 amino acids. Trimming at V came to 4 bases and at J to 7 bases, leaving 6 bases not matched to a gene. Some clones are missing from TCRdb's copy, which holds only in-frame ones; the method was immunoSEQ multiplex PCR. Here the sample spans more than 30,000 clones, 90% to 95% being singletons. This entry comes from a study of T cell responses to AZD1222 COVID-19 vaccine. Study-wide findings and caveats: The study reported that nearly half of spike-specific TCRs target unmutated variant regions.

This rearrangement joins TRBV30 to TRBJ2-3; 9 positions agree with TRBD2. This receptor was obtained from an adult in good health. The sample was peripheral blood, taken on day 0 of AZD1222 vaccination. The CDR3 protein is CAWTSGGRNTQYF. In DNA, the CDR3 is TGTGCCTGGACCAGCGGGGGGAGGAATACGCAGTATTTT.